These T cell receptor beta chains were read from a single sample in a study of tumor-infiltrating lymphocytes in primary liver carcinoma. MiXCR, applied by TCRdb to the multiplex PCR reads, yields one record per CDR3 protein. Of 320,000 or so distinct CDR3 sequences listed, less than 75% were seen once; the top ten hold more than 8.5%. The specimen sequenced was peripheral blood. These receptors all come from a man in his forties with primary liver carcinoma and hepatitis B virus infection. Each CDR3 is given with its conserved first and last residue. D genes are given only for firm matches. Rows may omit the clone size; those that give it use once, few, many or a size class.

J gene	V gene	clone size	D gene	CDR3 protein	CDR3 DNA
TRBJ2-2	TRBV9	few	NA	CASSVGGRTGELFF	TGTGCCAGCAGCGTAGGTGGTCGCACCGGGGAGCTGTTTTTT
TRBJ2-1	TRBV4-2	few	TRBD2	CTTTPSVAGGGEQFF	TGTACCACTACCCCTTCGGTAGCGGGAGGGGGTGAGCAGTTCTTC
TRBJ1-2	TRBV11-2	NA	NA	CASSPQGEEVQGYTF	TGTGCCAGCAGCCCCCAGGGAGAGGAAGTTCAAGGCTACACCTTC
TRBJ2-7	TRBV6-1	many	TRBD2	CASSEREGLYEQYF	TGTGCCAGCAGTGAACGGGAGGGCCTGTACGAGCAGTACTTC
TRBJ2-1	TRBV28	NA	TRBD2	CASSPASGRIDNEQFF	TGTGCCAGCAGTCCGGCTAGCGGGAGAATCGACAATGAGCAGTTCTTC
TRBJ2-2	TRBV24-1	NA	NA	CATGGRGLTGELFF	TGTGCCACCGGGGGGCGGGGACTCACCGGGGAGCTGTTTTTT
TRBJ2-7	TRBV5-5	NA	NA	CASSLVRAIMGEQYF	TGTGCCAGCAGCTTGGTAAGGGCGATCATGGGGGAGCAGTACTTC
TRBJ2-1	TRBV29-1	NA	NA	CSVSSCNEQFF	TGCAGCGTCTCCTCCTGCAATGAGCAGTTTTTC
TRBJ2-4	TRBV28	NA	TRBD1	CASMVQGSKNIQYF	TGTGCCAGCATGGTACAGGGGAGCAAAAACATTCAGTACTTC
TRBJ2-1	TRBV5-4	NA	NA	CASSTEKGGNNEQFF	TGTGCCAGCAGCACAGAGAAGGGGGGGAACAATGAGCAGTTCTTC
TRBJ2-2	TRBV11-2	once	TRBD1	CASSLARGNTVEQFF	TGTGCCAGCAGCTTAGCCAGGGGGAACACCGTGGAGCAGTTTTTT
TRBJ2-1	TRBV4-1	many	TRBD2	CASSQDPGLVVDEQFF	TGCGCCAGCAGCCAAGATCCAGGACTAGTGGTTGATGAGCAGTTCTTC
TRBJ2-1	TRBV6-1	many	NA	CATELKEQFF	TGTGCCACCGAGTTGAAGGAGCAGTTCTTC
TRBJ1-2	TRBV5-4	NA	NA	CASSAGTQGPYGYTF	TGTGCCAGCAGCGCAGGGACCCAGGGACCCTATGGCTACACCTTC
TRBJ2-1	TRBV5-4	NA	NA	CASSSRGSSYNEQFF	TGTGCCAGCAGCTCCAGGGGATCCTCCTACAATGAGCAGTTCTTC
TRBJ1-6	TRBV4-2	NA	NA	CASIHNSGGSDSPLHF	TGTGCCAGCATCCACAACTCCGGGGGTAGTGATTCACCCCTCCACTTT
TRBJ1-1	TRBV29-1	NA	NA	CNVVYGNTEAFF	TGCAACGTTGTGTATGGAAACACTGAAGCTTTCTTT